The entry below gives a single TCR beta chain sequence along with its context. V lost 0 bases and J lost 0, with 12 bases in between. The length of the CDR3 is 18 residues. CDR1 MNHNS and CDR2 SASEGT come from the germline V gene. This sample was included in a study of blood T cell repertoires in COVID-19. The data were produced by immunoSEQ multiplex PCR, yet TCRdb's version contains in-frame clones alone and is incomplete. This sample has about 440,000 clones, with 70% to 90% found just once. The source material was PBMCs or T cells enriched from blood (not recorded which). This chain links TRBV6-1 with TRBJ1-6; D gene ambiguous. This TCR derives from a young woman with acute COVID-19. The CDR3 DNA is TGTGCCAGCAGTGAAGCTCTTTTTGGGAGCTCCTATAATTCACCCCTCCACTTT. Its protein product is CASSEALFGSSYNSPLHF.